This T cell receptor beta chain was sequenced for a study of T cell responses to AZD1222 COVID-19 vaccine. Trimming left V 3 bases short and J 5 bases short, with 12 bases between. In germline, CDR1 is WSHSY, CDR2 SAAADI. The CDR3 is made up of 14 amino acids. Here immunoSEQ multiplex PCR was the method, and the copy in TCRdb shows in-frame clones only, minus some. The sample carries around 140,000 clones, more than 75% recorded once. This specimen consisted of peripheral blood, obtained on day 0 of AZD1222 vaccination. The receptor was derived from an adult in good health. This chain uses TRBV10-2 with TRBJ2-3; tentative D call: TRBD2 (5 bases). CDR3: CASSELGLGDTQYF. CDR3 DNA sequence: TGCGCCAGCAGTGAACTAGGTCTCGGAGATACGCAGTATTTT.